This is a list of T cell receptor beta chains from one sample in a study of cytomegalovirus exposure and HLA in healthy donors. Clones were sequenced by immunoSEQ multiplex PCR, and TCRdb holds only the in-frame ones, with some missing. This table holds over 50,000 clones, about 89% found once. Sequencing input: PBMCs. All receptors derive from a man aged 18 to 30 in good health and CMV-seronegative. Both conserved end residues are part of each CDR3. Each record gives: D gene, clone size, J gene, V gene, CDR3 protein, CDR3 DNA. The D gene is left open where the match is weak. Size tells how often a clone was seen (once, few, many) or the class of an expanded clone, and some rows leave it out.

d_gene: .
abundance: .
j_gene: TRBJ2-3
v_gene: TRBV7-2
CDR3aa: CASSLNTPPDTQYF
CDR3nt: TGTGCCAGCAGCTTAAACACCCCGCCAGATACGCAGTATTTT

d_gene: TRBD1
abundance: .
j_gene: TRBJ1-6
v_gene: TRBV23-1
CDR3aa: CASSQRQGGRLCYNSPLHF
CDR3nt: TGCGCCAGCAGTCAACGCCAAGGGGGCAGGCTTTGTTATAATTCACCCCTCCACTTT

d_gene: .
abundance: .
j_gene: TRBJ1-5
v_gene: TRBV7-2
CDR3aa: CASSFDTGFSNQPQHF
CDR3nt: TGTGCCAGCAGCTTTGACACAGGGTTTTCCAATCAGCCCCAGCATTTT

d_gene: .
abundance: few
j_gene: TRBJ1-4
v_gene: TRBV29-1
CDR3aa: CSVDFSAVTANEKLFF
CDR3nt: TGCAGCGTTGATTTTTCCGCCGTGACAGCTAATGAAAAACTGTTTTTT

d_gene: TRBD1
abundance: once
j_gene: TRBJ1-2
v_gene: TRBV9
CDR3aa: CASSAGQGPLYGYTF
CDR3nt: TGTGCCAGCAGCGCGGGACAGGGTCCTTTGTATGGCTACACCTTC

d_gene: .
abundance: .
j_gene: TRBJ2-5
v_gene: TRBV11-3
CDR3aa: CASSLDPAETQYF
CDR3nt: TGTGCCAGCAGCTTAGATCCCGCGGAGACCCAGTACTTC

d_gene: TRBD1
abundance: .
j_gene: TRBJ1-2
v_gene: TRBV6-1
CDR3aa: CASSERKGQGDGYTF
CDR3nt: TGTGCCAGCAGTGAAAGGAAGGGGCAGGGGGATGGCTACACCTTC

d_gene: TRBD1
abundance: .
j_gene: TRBJ2-5
v_gene: TRBV5-1
CDR3aa: CASSLGDRGETQYF
CDR3nt: TGCGCCAGCAGCTTGGGGGACAGGGGAGAGACCCAGTACTTC

d_gene: TRBD1
abundance: .
j_gene: TRBJ2-7
v_gene: TRBV30
CDR3aa: CASQGAYEQYF
CDR3nt: TGTGCCTCACAGGGGGCCTACGAGCAGTACTTC

d_gene: .
abundance: .
j_gene: TRBJ1-2
v_gene: TRBV27
CDR3aa: CASSSMRPDYGYTF
CDR3nt: TGTGCCAGCAGTTCTATGAGGCCCGACTATGGCTACACCTTC

d_gene: .
abundance: .
j_gene: TRBJ1-1
v_gene: TRBV7-9
CDR3aa: CASSAPRYTEAFF
CDR3nt: TGTGCCAGCAGCGCCCCGAGATACACTGAAGCTTTCTTT

d_gene: TRBD1
abundance: .
j_gene: TRBJ2-5
v_gene: TRBV2
CDR3aa: CASSVSQGPETQYF
CDR3nt: TGTGCCAGCAGTGTGTCACAGGGGCCAGAGACCCAGTACTTC

d_gene: .
abundance: .
j_gene: TRBJ1-1
v_gene: TRBV19
CDR3aa: CASSVYISPEEWRSTEAFF
CDR3nt: TGTGCCAGTAGTGTCTACATCTCCCCCGAGGAGTGGCGGAGTACTGAAGCTTTCTTT

d_gene: TRBD2
abundance: .
j_gene: TRBJ2-5
v_gene: TRBV30
CDR3aa: CAWSPGGARETQYF
CDR3nt: TGTGCCTGGAGCCCGGGGGGGGCTAGGGAGACCCAGTACTTC

d_gene: TRBD1
abundance: few
j_gene: TRBJ1-2
v_gene: TRBV5-6
CDR3aa: CASSFGQGDGYTF
CDR3nt: TGTGCCAGCAGCTTCGGCCAGGGGGATGGCTACACCTTC

d_gene: TRBD1
abundance: .
j_gene: TRBJ2-7
v_gene: TRBV11-2
CDR3aa: CASSLEGQSFEEQYF
CDR3nt: TGTGCCAGCAGCTTAGAGGGACAGTCCTTCGAGGAGCAGTACTTC

d_gene: TRBD1
abundance: .
j_gene: TRBJ2-1
v_gene: TRBV4-1
CDR3aa: CASSPRDSLTGEQFF
CDR3nt: TGCGCCAGCAGCCCTCGGGACAGCCTCACAGGTGAGCAGTTCTTC

d_gene: .
abundance: .
j_gene: TRBJ2-7
v_gene: TRBV18
CDR3aa: CASSQTETTVVGEQYF
CDR3nt: TGTGCCAGCTCTCAAACCGAGACTACCGTCGTAGGCGAGCAGTACTTC

d_gene: .
abundance: few
j_gene: TRBJ2-7
v_gene: TRBV7-6
CDR3aa: CASSLDSVVWEQYF
CDR3nt: TGTGCCAGCAGCTTAGATTCGGTTGTCTGGGAGCAGTACTTC

d_gene: .
abundance: few
j_gene: TRBJ1-2
v_gene: TRBV2
CDR3aa: CASSLQENYGYTF
CDR3nt: TGTGCCAGCAGCCTACAGGAAAACTATGGCTACACCTTC

d_gene: TRBD1
abundance: .
j_gene: TRBJ2-2
v_gene: TRBV4-1
CDR3aa: CASSHLPGQGNTGELFF
CDR3nt: TGCGCCAGCAGCCACTTACCGGGACAGGGGAACACCGGGGAGCTGTTTTTT

d_gene: TRBD1
abundance: .
j_gene: TRBJ2-1
v_gene: TRBV7-2
CDR3aa: CASSLALGQGGSEQFF
CDR3nt: TGTGCCAGCAGCTTAGCCCTGGGACAGGGGGGGAGTGAGCAGTTCTTC

d_gene: .
abundance: .
j_gene: TRBJ2-7
v_gene: TRBV5-6
CDR3aa: CASSPTSTGGYEQYF
CDR3nt: TGTGCCAGCAGCCCCACGTCGACAGGCGGCTACGAGCAGTACTTC

d_gene: TRBD1
abundance: .
j_gene: TRBJ1-2
v_gene: TRBV5-1
CDR3aa: CASSTRTGDGGYTF
CDR3nt: TGCGCCAGCAGCACCCGGACAGGGGACGGCGGCTACACCTTC

d_gene: .
abundance: .
j_gene: TRBJ2-3
v_gene: TRBV4-1
CDR3aa: CASSQERGTDTQYF
CDR3nt: TGCGCCAGCAGCCAAGAACGGGGCACAGATACGCAGTATTTT

d_gene: .
abundance: few
j_gene: TRBJ1-5
v_gene: TRBV5-4
CDR3aa: CASSSGGAGEQPQHF
CDR3nt: TGTGCCAGCAGCTCCGGGGGTGCGGGTGAGCAGCCCCAGCATTTT

d_gene: TRBD2
abundance: .
j_gene: TRBJ2-7
v_gene: TRBV6-5
CDR3aa: CASSRGGEIYEQYF
CDR3nt: TGTGCCAGCAGCCGCGGGGGGGAGATTTACGAGCAGTACTTC

d_gene: .
abundance: .
j_gene: TRBJ2-1
v_gene: TRBV5-1
CDR3aa: CASSLLADNEQFF
CDR3nt: TGCGCCAGCAGCTTATTAGCGGACAATGAGCAGTTCTTC

d_gene: TRBD2
abundance: .
j_gene: TRBJ2-7
v_gene: TRBV7-8
CDR3aa: CASSLAIRGGREQYF
CDR3nt: TGTGCCAGCAGCTTAGCAATCCGGGGGGGCCGTGAGCAGTACTTC

d_gene: .
abundance: .
j_gene: TRBJ2-1
v_gene: TRBV7-9
CDR3aa: CASSPRGGSRYNEQFF
CDR3nt: TGTGCCAGCAGCCCCCGAGGAGGGTCCAGGTACAATGAGCAGTTCTTC

d_gene: .
abundance: .
j_gene: TRBJ1-1
v_gene: TRBV5-1
CDR3aa: CASSSTVGGATEAFF
CDR3nt: TGCGCCAGCAGCTCTACCGTAGGGGGAGCGACTGAAGCTTTCTTT

d_gene: TRBD1
abundance: .
j_gene: TRBJ2-7
v_gene: TRBV6-4
CDR3aa: CASSDDRGRGCEQYF
CDR3nt: TGTGCCAGCAGTGATGACAGGGGGCGCGGGTGCGAGCAGTACTTC

d_gene: TRBD1
abundance: .
j_gene: TRBJ2-7
v_gene: TRBV2
CDR3aa: CASCFDRGFPFSYEQYF
CDR3nt: TGTGCCAGCTGTTTCGACAGGGGCTTCCCTTTCTCCTACGAGCAGTACTTC

d_gene: .
abundance: .
j_gene: TRBJ2-5
v_gene: TRBV28
CDR3aa: CASTYGQQETQYF
CDR3nt: TGTGCCAGCACCTATGGACAGCAAGAGACCCAGTACTTC

d_gene: .
abundance: .
j_gene: TRBJ2-5
v_gene: TRBV5-1
CDR3aa: CASTRDNQETQYF
CDR3nt: TGCGCCAGCACCCGGGACAACCAAGAGACCCAGTACTTC

d_gene: .
abundance: .
j_gene: TRBJ2-5
v_gene: TRBV28
CDR3aa: CASSQLHRDQETQYF
CDR3nt: TGTGCCAGCAGCCAACTCCACAGGGACCAAGAGACCCAGTACTTC

d_gene: .
abundance: .
j_gene: TRBJ2-1
v_gene: TRBV29-1
CDR3aa: CSVEDLANEQFF
CDR3nt: TGCAGCGTTGAAGATCTGGCCAATGAGCAGTTCTTC

d_gene: TRBD1
abundance: .
j_gene: TRBJ1-2
v_gene: TRBV27
CDR3aa: CASSFSTGKYGYTF
CDR3nt: TGTGCCAGCAGTTTCTCGACAGGGAAGTATGGCTACACCTTC

d_gene: .
abundance: .
j_gene: TRBJ2-7
v_gene: TRBV6-5
CDR3aa: CASSYSEAGGRYEQYF
CDR3nt: TGTGCCAGCAGTTACTCAGAGGCAGGGGGGAGGTACGAGCAGTACTTC

d_gene: .
abundance: .
j_gene: TRBJ2-6
v_gene: TRBV5-8
CDR3aa: CASSLGDSGDSGANVLTF
CDR3nt: TGTGCCAGCAGCTTGGGAGACAGTGGGGACTCTGGGGCCAACGTCCTGACTTTC

d_gene: .
abundance: .
j_gene: TRBJ1-4
v_gene: TRBV10-3
CDR3aa: CAISESGRNLGKLFF
CDR3nt: TGTGCCATCAGTGAGTCGGGGAGGAACTTGGGAAAACTGTTTTTT

d_gene: TRBD1
abundance: .
j_gene: TRBJ2-7
v_gene: TRBV19
CDR3aa: CASSTGTGGEQYF
CDR3nt: TGTGCCAGTAGTACCGGGACAGGGGGCGAGCAGTACTTC